These 26 T cell receptor beta chains came from one sample sequenced in a study of blood T cell repertoires in COVID-19. The method was immunoSEQ multiplex PCR; TCRdb's version includes in-frame clones alone and lacks a portion of them. Of over 100,000 clones in the sample, 70% to 90% are singletons; the top ten hold about 3%. The sample taken for sequencing was peripheral blood. These receptors came from a middle-aged man with active or convalescent COVID-19.

This rearrangement joins TRBV7-9 to TRBJ1-5; no clear D gene. CDR1 and CDR2 from the germline V gene are SEHNR and FQNEAQ (reference sequence). The V end lost 5 bases, the J end lost 2 bases, and 10 bases lay between the germline ends. The CDR3 is 14 amino acids. DNA of the CDR3: TGTGCCAGCAGCCACGCCGGTCGCAATCAGCCCCAGCATTTT. Its protein is CASSHAGRNQPQHF.

The V gene is TRBV11-2, the J gene TRBJ2-2; 10 nucleotides align to TRBD1. The germline gives CDR1 SGHAT, CDR2 FQNNGV. This CDR3 is 14 amino acids long. V lost 5 bases, J lost 5 bases, and 2 bases stayed unmatched. The CDR3 is CASSPDRGTGELFF. The CDR3 nucleotides are TGTGCCAGCAGCCCGGACAGGGGGACCGGGGAGCTGTTTTTT. Full variable domain (rest looked up from reference TRBV11-2 and TRBJ2-2): EAGVAQSPRYKIIEKRQSVAFWCNPISGHATLYWYQQILGQGPKLLIQFQNNGVVDDSQLPKDRFSAERLKGVDSTLKIQPAKLEDSAVYLCASSPDRGTGELFFGEGSRLTVL.

The CDR3, as DNA: TGTGCCAGCAGTTCTGGACAGGGAAACTATGGCTACACCTTC. Protein: CASSSGQGNYGYTF. This sequence joins TRBV27 and TRBJ1-2, with 8 bases aligning to TRBD1. CDR1 and CDR2 from the germline V gene are MNHEY and SMNVEV (reference sequence). V shed 4 bases and J 2 bases; nucleotides not matched to a gene: 3. There are 14 residues in the CDR3.

The chain combines TRBV6-5 with TRBJ1-2; D call uncertain. The CDR3 runs to 13 residues. With 6 bases removed from V and 2 bases from J, the gap between germline ends came to 10 bases. Germline V gene sequence: CDR1 MNHEY, CDR2 SVGAGI. For the CDR3, the DNA is TGTGCCAGCAGCGTCGATGAGAACTATGGCTACACCTTC. Translation gives CASSVDENYGYTF.

This clone was seen a single time. The junction differs from germline at one of its ends, possibly a read error. The chain carries TRBV3-1 (or the pseudogene TRBV3-2) and TRBJ2-5, with 8 bases that match TRBD2. The CDR3 contains 14 residues. Per the germline V gene, CDR1 is LGHDT and CDR2 is YNNKEL (reference sequence). The CDR3 DNA reads TGTGCCAGCACCCAACGGGAGGGCCAAGAGACCCAGTACTTC. Protein product: CASTQREGQETQYF.

The CDR3 is CASSFGQDFRETQYF. The CDR3 DNA reads as TGTGCCAGCAGCTTCGGACAGGATTTTAGGGAGACCCAGTACTTC. The chain recombines TRBV11-2 with TRBJ2-5; TRBD1 aligns across 7 bases. This CDR3 spans 15 amino acids. The germline V gene has CDR1 SGHAT and CDR2 FQNNGV. Trimming at V came to 3 bases and at J to 5 bases, leaving 9 bases not matched to a gene. Variable domain in full (rest from reference TRBV11-2 and TRBJ2-5): EAGVAQSPRYKIIEKRQSVAFWCNPISGHATLYWYQQILGQGPKLLIQFQNNGVVDDSQLPKDRFSAERLKGVDSTLKIQPAKLEDSAVYLCASSFGQDFRETQYFGPGTRLLVL.

CDR3 amino acids: CASSLTGNYGYTF. Here the CDR3 DNA reads TGTGCCAGCAGTTTAACGGGGAACTATGGCTACACCTTC. The rearrangement links TRBV28 to TRBJ1-2; no reliable D call. The CDR3 runs to 13 residues. Germline-derived CDR1 and CDR2 are MDHEN and SYDVKM. V was clipped by 2 bases and J by 2 bases, with 6 bases between them.

This clone was detected once. Other nucleotide sequences from this sample produce the same CDR3. The chain couples TRBV6-1 to TRBJ1-5; D is perhaps TRBD1 (6 bases). CDR1 and CDR2 from the germline V gene are MNHNS and SASEGT. The CDR3 is 14 residues long. Trimming cost V 3 bases and J 2 bases, with 8 bases left between them. CDR3 nucleotide sequence: TGTGCCAGCAGTGAGGCAGGGGGCAATCAGCCCCAGCATTTT. This translates into CASSEAGGNQPQHF.

This chain links TRBV2 with TRBJ1-2; the D gene is possibly TRBD1 (6 bases). Germline loops: CDR1 SNHLY, CDR2 FYNNEI. Trimming took 5 bases from V and 8 from J, leaving 12 bases between them. The CDR3 sequence is 12 residues long. The CDR3 loop reads CASSLGAIGYTF. The CDR3 nucleotides read TGTGCCAGCAGTTTGGGGGCGATAGGCTACACCTTC. The full variable domain, its missing parts supplied by reference TRBV2 and TRBJ1-2, is EPEVTQTPSHQVTQMGQEVILRCVPISNHLYFYWYRQILGQKVEFLVSFYNNEISEKSEIFDDQFSVERPDGSNFTLKIRSTKLEDSAMYFCASSLGAIGYTFGSGTRLTVV.

J is TRBJ2-3 and V is TRBV7-7; 13 bases map to TRBD2. After removal of 4 bases from V and 2 bases from J, the junction contained 6 bases not matched to a gene. Germline V CDR1 and CDR2: SSHAT, FNYEAQ (reference sequence). This CDR3 comprises 17 residues. In DNA form, the CDR3 reads TGTGCCAGCAGCTCGGGGACTAGCGGGATCACCACAGATACGCAGTATTTT. It specifies CASSSGTSGITTDTQYF.

The chain is built from TRBV9 and TRBJ2-2; TRBD2 agrees at 11 bases. The J segment lost 4 bases and the V segment lost 0 bases, leaving 11 bases of the junction unmatched. This CDR3 contains 19 residues. Germline CDR1 SGDLS, CDR2 YYNGEE. The chain's CDR3 is CASSVGKTSGAVGTGELFF. The CDR3 nucleotides read TGTGCCAGCAGCGTAGGAAAGACTAGCGGGGCGGTGGGCACCGGGGAGCTGTTTTTT.

CDR3 sequence (DNA): TGTGCCAGCAGCACAGTGAACCTTGGGGCCAACGTCCTGACTTTC. It codes for CASSTVNLGANVLTF. The chain recombines TRBV6-6 with TRBJ2-6; no reliable D call. Germline CDR1 reads MNHNY; CDR2 reads SVGAGI (reference sequence). The V and J ends lost 6 bases and 3 bases respectively, with 12 bases between them. The CDR3 contains 15 residues.

This chain links TRBV30 with TRBJ1-5; TRBD1 agrees at 7 bases. Germline loops: CDR1 GTSNPN, CDR2 SVGIG (reference sequence). J was trimmed by 2 bases and V by 4 bases; bases with no gene match: 2. The CDR3 loop spans 13 amino acids. CDR3 loop: CAWTGQGNQPQHF. For the CDR3, the DNA is TGTGCCTGGACCGGACAGGGCAATCAGCCCCAGCATTTT.

This clone was recorded a few times. The V gene is TRBV19, the J gene TRBJ2-1; 7 bases are a match to TRBD1. Germline lookup yields CDR1 LNHDA and CDR2 SQIVND (reference sequence). There are 17 residues in the CDR3. Germline trimming cut 5 bases from V and 5 bases from J; bases unmatched to any gene: 15. CDR3 residues: CASSDILRGQGDNEQFF. In DNA form, the CDR3 reads TGTGCCAGTAGTGATATACTAAGGGGGCAGGGGGACAATGAGCAGTTCTTC.

This chain links TRBV5-4 with TRBJ1-1, with 11 nucleotides matching TRBD1. The trim removed 3 bases at V and 5 bases at J, leaving 9 bases unmatched. The CDR3 loop spans 16 amino acids. Per germline, CDR1 SGHNT and CDR2 YYREEE (reference sequence). The CDR3 nucleotides are TGTGCCAGCAGCTCGCTCGAGGGGACAGGGGGGACTGAAGCTTTCTTT. It translates to CASSSLEGTGGTEAFF. The full variable domain, its missing parts supplied by reference TRBV5-4 and TRBJ1-1, is ETGVTQSPTHLIKTRGQQVTLRCSSQSGHNTVSWYQQALGQGPQFIFQYYREEENGRGNFPPRFSGLQFPNYSSELNVNALELDDSALYLCASSSLEGTGGTEAFFGQGTRLTVV.

DNA for the CDR3: TGTGCCAGCTCACCGGGACAGGGGGACTATGGCTACACCTTC. This codes for CASSPGQGDYGYTF. The chain employs TRBV18 and TRBJ1-2, with 11 bases matching TRBD1. CDR1 and CDR2 from the germline V gene are KGHSH and LQKENI. The CDR3 runs 14 residues. V lost 3 bases and J lost 3; bases outside the gene matches: 0.

This clone was picked up a small number of times. J is TRBJ1-6 and V is TRBV30; 7 bases line up with TRBD1. CDR3 length equals 13 residues. Germline V gene lookup returns CDR1 GTSNPN and CDR2 SVGIG (reference sequence). Unmatched junction bases numbered 6, after V lost 3 bases and J lost 10 bases. The CDR3 reads CAWRGTVESPLHF. The CDR3 nucleotides read TGTGCCTGGAGAGGGACAGTAGAATCACCCCTCCACTTT.

Here the CDR3 DNA reads TGTGCCAGCAGCACCCGGGACAGCCCCTACGAGCAGTACTTC. This translates into CASSTRDSPYEQYF. The chain joins TRBV5-5 to TRBJ2-7; TRBD1 agrees at 7 bases. The V and J ends lost 4 bases and 2 bases, in that order; junction bases with no gene match: 6. In germline, CDR1 is SGHKS, CDR2 YYEKEE (reference sequence). This CDR3 is built from 14 residues.

The gene calls are TRBV2 and TRBJ2-7; D uncertain. Germline values: CDR1 SNHLY, CDR2 FYNNEI. Trimming removed 5 bases from V and 1 base from J, with 15 bases in between. This CDR3 is built from 15 residues. This CDR3 reads CASSPHSIFSYEQYF. In DNA, the CDR3 is TGTGCCAGCAGTCCACACAGCATATTTTCCTACGAGCAGTACTTC. Based on the CDR3 plus reference TRBV2 and TRBJ2-7, the full variable domain is EPEVTQTPSHQVTQMGQEVILRCVPISNHLYFYWYRQILGQKVEFLVSFYNNEISEKSEIFDDQFSVERPDGSNFTLKIRSTKLEDSAMYFCASSPHSIFSYEQYFGPGTRLTVT.

V and J are TRBV5-1 and TRBJ2-5, with a possible D match to TRBD1 (5 bases). With 4 bases removed from V and 5 bases from J, the gap between germline ends came to 9 bases. CDR1 SGHRS and CDR2 YFSETQ come from the germline V gene. This CDR3 has 12 residues. CDR3 nucleotide sequence: TGCGCCAGCAGCAGGCAGGGTGAGACCCAGTACTTC. Its translation: CASSRQGETQYF.

The chain employs TRBV7-2 and TRBJ2-5; 10 nucleotides align to TRBD2. Germline V gene sequence: CDR1 SGHTA, CDR2 FQGNSA. The CDR3 spans 15 residues. V shed 3 bases and J 1 base; nucleotides not matched to a gene: 2. The CDR3 DNA reads TGTGCCAGCAGCTTCCAGCGGGGGGGCCAAGAGACCCAGTACTTC. This gives the protein CASSFQRGGQETQYF.

This chain links TRBV28 with TRBJ1-5, with D unresolved. CDR1 is MDHEN, CDR2 SYDVKM, per germline. The ends were cut back, 8 bases at V and 1 base at J, with 6 bases in the middle. The CDR3 runs 12 residues. The CDR3 DNA follows: TGTGCCAGCGGTGGCAGCAATCAGCCCCAGCATTTT. Protein sequence: CASGGSNQPQHF.

CDR3: CASSKVLAASGDYEQYF. The CDR3 DNA sequence: TGTGCCAGCAGCAAAGTCCTCGCGGCTAGCGGGGACTACGAGCAGTACTTC. This chain links TRBV21-1 with TRBJ2-7; the listed D gene, TRBD2, was not tested against the DNA. TRBV21-1 corresponds to a pseudogene. This CDR3 spans 17 amino acids.

J is TRBJ2-5 and V is TRBV2, with a weak D call TRBD2 (5 bases). V was trimmed by 5 bases and J by 3 bases, leaving 7 bases between them. The germline V gene encodes CDR1 SNHLY and CDR2 FYNNEI. This CDR3 is 12 amino acids long. CDR3 protein: CASSRTEETQYF. CDR3 DNA: TGTGCCAGCAGTAGGACTGAAGAGACCCAGTACTTC.

CDR3 sequence: CSTGDPYEQYV. The CDR3 nucleotides are TGCAGTACAGGGGATCCCTACGAGCAGTACGTC. The V call is TRBV20-1, the J call TRBJ2-7; 7 nucleotides agree with TRBD1. The CDR3 consists of 11 residues. With V trimmed by 8 bases and J by 2 bases, 3 bases remained unmatched. Germline assignment: CDR1 DFQATT and CDR2 SNEGSKA (reference sequence).

V gene TRBV7-8 combines with J gene TRBJ1-2, with 8 bases fitting TRBD1. Per the germline V gene, CDR1 is SGHVS and CDR2 is FQNEAQ. V lost 1 base and J lost 4; bases outside the gene matches: 8. The CDR3 contains 16 residues. The CDR3 sequence: CASSLGSGGGIYGYTF. CDR3 coding DNA: TGTGCCAGCAGCTTAGGTTCAGGGGGCGGTATCTATGGCTACACCTTC.